This is a list of T cell receptor beta chains from one sample in a study of T cell responses to AZD1222 COVID-19 vaccine. Clones were read by immunoSEQ multiplex PCR, and TCRdb kept only the in-frame ones, dropping some. The data contain around 94,000 clones, 70% to 90% of them singletons. The material was peripheral blood, obtained on day 0 of AZD1222 vaccination. These receptors all come from an adult in good health. Each CDR3 is given with its conserved first and last residue. The D gene is left open where the match is weak. Not all rows give a size; the values are once, few, many and, for expanded clones, a class.

j_call | d_call | v_call | clone_size | cdr3_aa | cdr3_nt
TRBJ2-7 | TRBD1 | TRBV9 | . | CASSVAGQGVYEQYF | TGTGCCAGCAGCGTAGCGGGACAGGGGGTCTACGAGCAGTACTTC
TRBJ1-1 | . | TRBV28 | . | CASRGLNTEAFF | TGTGCTAGCAGGGGTTTAAACACTGAAGCTTTCTTT
TRBJ2-2 | . | TRBV11-2 | . | CASSLGIGSGELFF | TGTGCCAGCAGCTTAGGTATAGGGTCCGGGGAGCTGTTTTTT
TRBJ2-7 | TRBD1 | TRBV6-5 | . | CASSDRGTYEQYF | TGTGCCAGCAGCGACAGGGGAACCTACGAGCAGTACTTC
TRBJ2-5 | . | TRBV6-6 | . | CASRKTGGLQETQYF | TGTGCCAGCAGAAAGACCGGGGGGCTTCAAGAGACCCAGTACTTC
TRBJ2-1 | TRBD1 | TRBV4-1 | . | CASSQTGQGLTGEQFF | TGCGCCAGCAGCCAAACGGGACAGGGGTTGACGGGTGAGCAGTTCTTC
TRBJ2-5 | . | TRBV10-1 | once | CASSGDFQETQYF | TGCGCCAGCAGCGGGGACTTCCAAGAGACCCAGTACTTC
TRBJ2-1 | TRBD2 | TRBV7-3 | . | CASSFLPTSGGLYNEQFF | TGTGCCAGCAGCTTTCTTCCCACTAGCGGGGGATTATACAATGAGCAGTTCTTC
TRBJ1-6 | TRBD1 | TRBV18 | once | CASSPLDRGYNSPLHF | TGTGCCAGCTCACCCCTAGACAGGGGGTATAATTCACCCCTCCACTTT
TRBJ2-7 | TRBD2 | TRBV6-1 | . | CASSDRTSGGQGLYF | TGTGCCAGCAGTGACCGGACTAGCGGGGGCCAAGGACTGTACTTC
TRBJ1-3 | . | TRBV12-3/TRBV12-4 | once | CASSLGMGNTIYF | TGTGCCAGCAGTTTGGGTATGGGAAACACCATATATTTT
TRBJ1-4 | . | TRBV28 | . | CASRAGGPGNEKLFF | TGTGCCAGCAGAGCGGGGGGGCCGGGGAATGAAAAACTGTTTTTT
TRBJ2-1 | . | TRBV20-1 | . | CSASGGAPYNEQFF | TGCAGTGCTAGTGGAGGAGCTCCGTACAATGAGCAGTTCTTC
TRBJ1-2 | . | TRBV7-9 | . | CASSAHGNGYTF | TGTGCCAGCAGCGCTCATGGAAATGGCTACACCTTC
TRBJ1-2 | . | TRBV28 | . | CASTLSVPPNYGYTF | TGTGCCAGCACTTTGTCAGTGCCCCCAAACTATGGCTACACCTTC
TRBJ1-2 | . | TRBV4-1 | . | CASSQDILRINYGYTF | TGCGCCAGCAGCCAAGATATTTTACGAATAAACTATGGCTACACCTTC
TRBJ1-2 | . | TRBV7-8 | . | CASSLGESNYGYTF | TGTGCCAGCAGCTTGGGGGAGTCTAACTATGGCTACACCTTC